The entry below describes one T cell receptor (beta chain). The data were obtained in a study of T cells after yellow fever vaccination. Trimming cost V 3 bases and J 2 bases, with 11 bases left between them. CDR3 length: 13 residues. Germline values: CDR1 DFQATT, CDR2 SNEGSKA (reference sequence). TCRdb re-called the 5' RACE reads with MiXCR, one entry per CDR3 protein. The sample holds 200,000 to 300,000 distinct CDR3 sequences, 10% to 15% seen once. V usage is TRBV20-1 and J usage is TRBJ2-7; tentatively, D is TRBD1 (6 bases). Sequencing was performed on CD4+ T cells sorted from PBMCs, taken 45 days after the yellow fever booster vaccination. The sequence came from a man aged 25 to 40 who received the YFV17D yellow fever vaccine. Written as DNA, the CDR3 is TGCAGTGCTAGTTCAGGGGCGCCCTACGAGCAGTACTTC. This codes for CSASSGAPYEQYF.